This T cell receptor (beta chain) was found in a study of OX40 agonist ivuxolimab in advanced cancers. In terms of the full investigation: The costimulatory receptor OX40 (CD134) was targeted by ivuxolimab, a fully human IgG2 agonistic monoclonal antibody. Patients were allowed to have had prior anti-PD-1, anti-PD-L1 or anti-CTLA-4 therapy, and around two fifths of the dose-escalation patients had been treated with checkpoint inhibitors. Partial responses were achieved by three dose-escalation patients, of whom one had hepatocellular carcinoma and two had cutaneous melanoma. The paper reports the monotherapy dose-escalation portion (N of about 50 patients) of the phase I ivuxolimab trial. Peripheral TCRbeta sequencing aimed to test whether ivuxolimab altered TCR sequence diversity and caused clonal T-cell expansion. In the dose-escalation cohort, approximately 80% of patients were male, and the mean age was roughly 56 years with a range of roughly 20 to 85. Intravenous ivuxolimab was administered to patients every 2 weeks at six dose levels: 0.01, 0.1, 0.3, 1.5, 3 and 10 mg/kg. Of the roughly 50 dose-escalation patients, hepatocellular carcinoma was present in about 20, melanoma in approximately 15, renal cell carcinoma in 9 and head and neck cancer in 9.

Study-wide findings and limitations: Low levels of normalized T-cell clonal expansion were also seen in some patients who did not respond. After ivuxolimab, CD8+ T cells had more expanded clones than CD4+ T cells on average. Partial responders in the 0.1-3.0 mg/kg groups had among the lowest normalized peripheral clonal expansion, especially among CD8+ T cells. Antigen specificity was not determined for the clonally expanded peripheral T cells. At doses of 0.1 to 3.0 mg/kg, clonal expansion of both CD4+ and CD8+ T cells in blood was seen between baseline and week 6.

From the germline V gene (reference sequence), CDR1 is SGHNT and CDR2 is YYREEE. The CDR3 holds 14 amino acids from the cysteine to the phenylalanine. The kept DNA is CDR3 alone, 42 bases in frame from the first base. The V and J ends are trimmed by 0 bases and 8 bases, leaving 13 bases between them. The trial excluded patients who had a history of autoimmune disease or who were on systemic immunosuppression. In every dose cohort, peripheral blood was drawn for TCR sequencing at baseline, cycle 4 day 1, and cycle 7 day 1. The samples were drawn from a first-in-human, open-label, multicenter phase I dose-escalation trial of ivuxolimab. Adults with locally advanced or metastatic head and neck squamous cell, hepatocellular, melanoma or renal cell carcinoma were enrolled in the trial. Before TCR sequencing, CD4+ T cells and CD8+ T cells were sorted from peripheral blood as separate populations. In the case of this clone: Its antigen remains unidentified. No much larger clone is present one base from it, and per-base qualities are unavailable.

Genomic DNA was extracted from sorted cells for sequencing of the TCRbeta CDR3 region. The immunoSEQ Assay was used for sequencing of TCRbeta CDR3 regions. Imported from immuneACCESS, the table was reduced by TCRdb to in-frame sequences with V and J called. These copies leave out some clones; in studies compared against another copy, an unresolved V gene accounts for under half, and the cause of the remainder is not known. For this sample the table gives approximately 70,000 clones, of which about four fifths were detected only once. Clones ranked in the top ten supply 1.1% of the sample. This TCR was sampled from an adult with an advanced solid tumor such as melanoma, head and neck, liver or kidney cancer. This specimen consisted of CD4+ or CD8+ T cells sorted from blood, obtained in a trial of the OX40 agonist ivuxolimab. Recombination linked TRBV5-4 to TRBJ2-3; TRBD2 is possibly the D segment (6 matching bases). The nucleotides read TGTGCCAGCAGCTTGGATCTCGGGGGAGGTACGCAGTATTTT. Its protein product is CASSLDLGGGTQYF.